A selection of T cell receptor beta chains follows, all from one sample in a study of STAT5B mutations in CD4+ large granular lymphocyte leukemia. TCRdb's copy holds only in-frame clones and misses some; the assay was immunoSEQ multiplex PCR. Here the sample spans tens of thousands of clones, around 63% being singletons. Sample: CD4+ T cells from blood buffy coats. The receptors originated from a human donor in good health. Each CDR3 is given with its conserved first and last residue. The order of the fields is CDR3 protein, CDR3 DNA, V gene, clone size, D gene, CDR3 length, J gene. D genes are given only for firm matches. Some rows mark clone size as missing; the rest say once, few, many or name a class of expanded clone.

CDR3 protein: CASSYGASSYNEQFF
CDR3 DNA: TGTGCCAGCAGCTATGGGGCGAGCTCCTACAATGAGCAGTTCTTC
V gene: TRBV5-6
clone size: -
D gene: -
CDR3 length: 15
J gene: TRBJ2-1

CDR3 protein: CASSLDGGSGIQYF
CDR3 DNA: TGTGCCAGCAGCTTAGATGGAGGGTCCGGCATTCAGTACTTC
V gene: TRBV11-3
clone size: -
D gene: -
CDR3 length: 14
J gene: TRBJ2-4

CDR3 protein: CASSLSTGRGYTF
CDR3 DNA: TGTGCCAGCAGCTTATCTACAGGGAGGGGCTACACCTTC
V gene: TRBV5-6
clone size: once
D gene: -
CDR3 length: 13
J gene: TRBJ1-2

CDR3 protein: CASSLGGTAYNEQFF
CDR3 DNA: TGTGCCAGCAGCCTGGGGGGGACTGCCTACAATGAGCAGTTCTTC
V gene: TRBV11-1
clone size: -
D gene: TRBD2
CDR3 length: 15
J gene: TRBJ2-1

CDR3 protein: CATEKLGQTYEQYF
CDR3 DNA: TGTGCCACCGAAAAGTTGGGACAGACCTACGAGCAGTACTTC
V gene: TRBV18
clone size: -
D gene: TRBD1
CDR3 length: 14
J gene: TRBJ2-7

CDR3 protein: CASSEAVTHSYEQYF
CDR3 DNA: TGCGCCAGCAGCGAAGCGGTGACACACTCCTACGAGCAGTACTTC
V gene: TRBV5-1
clone size: -
D gene: -
CDR3 length: 15
J gene: TRBJ2-7

CDR3 protein: CASSQRAAGATNEKLFF
CDR3 DNA: TGTGCCAGCAGCCAAAGGGCGGCGGGGGCGACAAATGAAAAACTGTTTTTT
V gene: TRBV14
clone size: -
D gene: -
CDR3 length: 17
J gene: TRBJ1-4

CDR3 protein: CASSEGTSGQETQYF
CDR3 DNA: TGTGCCAGCAGTGAGGGAACTAGCGGCCAAGAGACCCAGTACTTC
V gene: TRBV6-1
clone size: -
D gene: TRBD2
CDR3 length: 15
J gene: TRBJ2-5

CDR3 protein: CASSEATGISNTEAFF
CDR3 DNA: TGTGCCAGCAGTGAGGCTACCGGTATATCGAACACTGAAGCTTTCTTT
V gene: TRBV6-1
clone size: -
D gene: -
CDR3 length: 16
J gene: TRBJ1-1

CDR3 protein: CASSPDGWSSYEQYF
CDR3 DNA: TGCGCCAGCAGCCCTGACGGCTGGAGCTCCTACGAGCAGTACTTC
V gene: TRBV5-1
clone size: -
D gene: -
CDR3 length: 15
J gene: TRBJ2-7

CDR3 protein: CASSLGGGGGDSYEQYF
CDR3 DNA: TGTGCCAGCAGCTTAGGGGGGGGAGGAGGAGATTCCTACGAGCAGTACTTC
V gene: TRBV7-6
clone size: few
D gene: TRBD2
CDR3 length: 17
J gene: TRBJ2-7

CDR3 protein: CASSQLGQGYEQYF
CDR3 DNA: TGTGCCAGCAGTCAATTAGGACAGGGATACGAGCAGTACTTC
V gene: TRBV9
clone size: -
D gene: TRBD1
CDR3 length: 14
J gene: TRBJ2-7

CDR3 protein: CASSAQGSTEAFF
CDR3 DNA: TGTGCCAGCAGCGCACAGGGGTCCACTGAAGCTTTCTTT
V gene: TRBV6-4
clone size: few
D gene: TRBD1
CDR3 length: 13
J gene: TRBJ1-1

CDR3 protein: CATSRQGKETQYF
CDR3 DNA: TGTGCCACCAGCCGACAGGGGAAAGAGACCCAGTACTTC
V gene: TRBV15
clone size: -
D gene: TRBD1
CDR3 length: 13
J gene: TRBJ2-5

CDR3 protein: CASSEALAGTSPGGYTF
CDR3 DNA: TGTGCCAGCAGTGAAGCGCTGGCAGGGACCTCGCCCGGTGGCTACACCTTC
V gene: TRBV2
clone size: -
D gene: -
CDR3 length: 17
J gene: TRBJ1-2

CDR3 protein: CASSIEGGGQPQHF
CDR3 DNA: TGTGCCAGTAGTATAGAAGGGGGAGGACAGCCCCAGCATTTT
V gene: TRBV19
clone size: -
D gene: -
CDR3 length: 14
J gene: TRBJ1-5